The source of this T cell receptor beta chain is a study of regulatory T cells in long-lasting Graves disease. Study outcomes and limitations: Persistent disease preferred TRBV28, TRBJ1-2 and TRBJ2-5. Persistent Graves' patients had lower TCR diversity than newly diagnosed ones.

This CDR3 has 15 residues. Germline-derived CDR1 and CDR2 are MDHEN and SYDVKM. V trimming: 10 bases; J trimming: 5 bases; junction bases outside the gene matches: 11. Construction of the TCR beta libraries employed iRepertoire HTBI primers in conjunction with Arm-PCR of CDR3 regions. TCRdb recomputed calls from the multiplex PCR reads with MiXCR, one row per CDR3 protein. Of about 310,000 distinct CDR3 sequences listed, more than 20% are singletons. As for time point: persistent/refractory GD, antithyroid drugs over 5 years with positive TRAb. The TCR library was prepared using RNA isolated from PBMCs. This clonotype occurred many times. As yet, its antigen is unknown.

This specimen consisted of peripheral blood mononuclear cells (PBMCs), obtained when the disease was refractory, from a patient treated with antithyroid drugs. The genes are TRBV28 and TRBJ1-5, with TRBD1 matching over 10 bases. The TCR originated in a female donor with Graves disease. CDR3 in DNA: TGTGCCACCCTCAAGGACAGGGGGTGGGATCAGCCCCAGCATTTT. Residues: CATLKDRGWDQPQHF.